This is a list of T cell receptor beta chains from one sample in a study of T cells after yellow fever vaccination. TCRdb fed the 5' RACE reads into MiXCR, producing one record per CDR3 protein. The table has approximately 90,000 distinct CDR3 sequences, around 5.8% seen once. The material sequenced was CD8+ T cells sorted from PBMCs, taken 10 days after the yellow fever booster vaccination. These receptors came from a young man who received the YFV17D yellow fever vaccine. Both conserved end residues are part of each CDR3. The D gene is left open where the match is weak. Clone size appears in some rows only: once, few, many, or a class for an expanded clone.

j_call v_call clone_size d_call cdr3_aa cdr3_nt
TRBJ1-6 TRBV7-9 - TRBD1 CASSRDRGDNSPLHF TGTGCCAGCAGCAGAGACAGGGGCGATAATTCACCCCTCCACTTT
TRBJ2-1 TRBV3-1 few TRBD1 CASRGQGDYNEQFF TGTGCCAGCAGGGGACAGGGGGACTACAATGAGCAGTTCTTC
TRBJ2-2 TRBV6-5 few - CASSPDTIGELFF TGTGCCAGCAGCCCCGACACGATCGGGGAGCTGTTTTTT
TRBJ2-1 TRBV5-1 few TRBD2 CASSLALAGGNNEQFF TGCGCCAGCAGCTTGGCACTAGCGGGGGGAAACAATGAGCAGTTCTTC
TRBJ1-2 TRBV7-9 few - CASSLGGWAVNYGYTF TGTGCCAGCAGCTTGGGTGGGTGGGCCGTTAACTATGGCTACACCTTC
TRBJ2-3 TRBV7-2 - - CASSRRPLAGSDTQYF TGTGCCAGCAGCCGGCGGCCCTTAGCTGGCTCAGATACGCAGTATTTT
TRBJ2-1 TRBV13 many - CASSSTSNEQFF TGTGCCAGCAGCTCGACTAGCAATGAGCAGTTCTTC
TRBJ2-1 TRBV7-3 many TRBD2 CASSLGTSGYNEQFF TGTGCCAGCAGCCTAGGGACTAGCGGGTACAATGAGCAGTTCTTC
TRBJ2-1 TRBV5-6 few TRBD1 CASRRGQDRPYNEQFF TGTGCCAGCAGAAGAGGTCAGGACAGGCCCTACAATGAGCAGTTCTTC
TRBJ2-3 TRBV24-1 - - CATSASWGGAGTDTQYF TGTGCCACCAGTGCCTCCTGGGGGGGGGCGGGTACAGATACGCAGTATTTT
TRBJ2-5 TRBV18 few - CASSPGDRAQETQYF TGTGCCAGCTCACCCGGGGACCGAGCCCAAGAGACCCAGTACTTC